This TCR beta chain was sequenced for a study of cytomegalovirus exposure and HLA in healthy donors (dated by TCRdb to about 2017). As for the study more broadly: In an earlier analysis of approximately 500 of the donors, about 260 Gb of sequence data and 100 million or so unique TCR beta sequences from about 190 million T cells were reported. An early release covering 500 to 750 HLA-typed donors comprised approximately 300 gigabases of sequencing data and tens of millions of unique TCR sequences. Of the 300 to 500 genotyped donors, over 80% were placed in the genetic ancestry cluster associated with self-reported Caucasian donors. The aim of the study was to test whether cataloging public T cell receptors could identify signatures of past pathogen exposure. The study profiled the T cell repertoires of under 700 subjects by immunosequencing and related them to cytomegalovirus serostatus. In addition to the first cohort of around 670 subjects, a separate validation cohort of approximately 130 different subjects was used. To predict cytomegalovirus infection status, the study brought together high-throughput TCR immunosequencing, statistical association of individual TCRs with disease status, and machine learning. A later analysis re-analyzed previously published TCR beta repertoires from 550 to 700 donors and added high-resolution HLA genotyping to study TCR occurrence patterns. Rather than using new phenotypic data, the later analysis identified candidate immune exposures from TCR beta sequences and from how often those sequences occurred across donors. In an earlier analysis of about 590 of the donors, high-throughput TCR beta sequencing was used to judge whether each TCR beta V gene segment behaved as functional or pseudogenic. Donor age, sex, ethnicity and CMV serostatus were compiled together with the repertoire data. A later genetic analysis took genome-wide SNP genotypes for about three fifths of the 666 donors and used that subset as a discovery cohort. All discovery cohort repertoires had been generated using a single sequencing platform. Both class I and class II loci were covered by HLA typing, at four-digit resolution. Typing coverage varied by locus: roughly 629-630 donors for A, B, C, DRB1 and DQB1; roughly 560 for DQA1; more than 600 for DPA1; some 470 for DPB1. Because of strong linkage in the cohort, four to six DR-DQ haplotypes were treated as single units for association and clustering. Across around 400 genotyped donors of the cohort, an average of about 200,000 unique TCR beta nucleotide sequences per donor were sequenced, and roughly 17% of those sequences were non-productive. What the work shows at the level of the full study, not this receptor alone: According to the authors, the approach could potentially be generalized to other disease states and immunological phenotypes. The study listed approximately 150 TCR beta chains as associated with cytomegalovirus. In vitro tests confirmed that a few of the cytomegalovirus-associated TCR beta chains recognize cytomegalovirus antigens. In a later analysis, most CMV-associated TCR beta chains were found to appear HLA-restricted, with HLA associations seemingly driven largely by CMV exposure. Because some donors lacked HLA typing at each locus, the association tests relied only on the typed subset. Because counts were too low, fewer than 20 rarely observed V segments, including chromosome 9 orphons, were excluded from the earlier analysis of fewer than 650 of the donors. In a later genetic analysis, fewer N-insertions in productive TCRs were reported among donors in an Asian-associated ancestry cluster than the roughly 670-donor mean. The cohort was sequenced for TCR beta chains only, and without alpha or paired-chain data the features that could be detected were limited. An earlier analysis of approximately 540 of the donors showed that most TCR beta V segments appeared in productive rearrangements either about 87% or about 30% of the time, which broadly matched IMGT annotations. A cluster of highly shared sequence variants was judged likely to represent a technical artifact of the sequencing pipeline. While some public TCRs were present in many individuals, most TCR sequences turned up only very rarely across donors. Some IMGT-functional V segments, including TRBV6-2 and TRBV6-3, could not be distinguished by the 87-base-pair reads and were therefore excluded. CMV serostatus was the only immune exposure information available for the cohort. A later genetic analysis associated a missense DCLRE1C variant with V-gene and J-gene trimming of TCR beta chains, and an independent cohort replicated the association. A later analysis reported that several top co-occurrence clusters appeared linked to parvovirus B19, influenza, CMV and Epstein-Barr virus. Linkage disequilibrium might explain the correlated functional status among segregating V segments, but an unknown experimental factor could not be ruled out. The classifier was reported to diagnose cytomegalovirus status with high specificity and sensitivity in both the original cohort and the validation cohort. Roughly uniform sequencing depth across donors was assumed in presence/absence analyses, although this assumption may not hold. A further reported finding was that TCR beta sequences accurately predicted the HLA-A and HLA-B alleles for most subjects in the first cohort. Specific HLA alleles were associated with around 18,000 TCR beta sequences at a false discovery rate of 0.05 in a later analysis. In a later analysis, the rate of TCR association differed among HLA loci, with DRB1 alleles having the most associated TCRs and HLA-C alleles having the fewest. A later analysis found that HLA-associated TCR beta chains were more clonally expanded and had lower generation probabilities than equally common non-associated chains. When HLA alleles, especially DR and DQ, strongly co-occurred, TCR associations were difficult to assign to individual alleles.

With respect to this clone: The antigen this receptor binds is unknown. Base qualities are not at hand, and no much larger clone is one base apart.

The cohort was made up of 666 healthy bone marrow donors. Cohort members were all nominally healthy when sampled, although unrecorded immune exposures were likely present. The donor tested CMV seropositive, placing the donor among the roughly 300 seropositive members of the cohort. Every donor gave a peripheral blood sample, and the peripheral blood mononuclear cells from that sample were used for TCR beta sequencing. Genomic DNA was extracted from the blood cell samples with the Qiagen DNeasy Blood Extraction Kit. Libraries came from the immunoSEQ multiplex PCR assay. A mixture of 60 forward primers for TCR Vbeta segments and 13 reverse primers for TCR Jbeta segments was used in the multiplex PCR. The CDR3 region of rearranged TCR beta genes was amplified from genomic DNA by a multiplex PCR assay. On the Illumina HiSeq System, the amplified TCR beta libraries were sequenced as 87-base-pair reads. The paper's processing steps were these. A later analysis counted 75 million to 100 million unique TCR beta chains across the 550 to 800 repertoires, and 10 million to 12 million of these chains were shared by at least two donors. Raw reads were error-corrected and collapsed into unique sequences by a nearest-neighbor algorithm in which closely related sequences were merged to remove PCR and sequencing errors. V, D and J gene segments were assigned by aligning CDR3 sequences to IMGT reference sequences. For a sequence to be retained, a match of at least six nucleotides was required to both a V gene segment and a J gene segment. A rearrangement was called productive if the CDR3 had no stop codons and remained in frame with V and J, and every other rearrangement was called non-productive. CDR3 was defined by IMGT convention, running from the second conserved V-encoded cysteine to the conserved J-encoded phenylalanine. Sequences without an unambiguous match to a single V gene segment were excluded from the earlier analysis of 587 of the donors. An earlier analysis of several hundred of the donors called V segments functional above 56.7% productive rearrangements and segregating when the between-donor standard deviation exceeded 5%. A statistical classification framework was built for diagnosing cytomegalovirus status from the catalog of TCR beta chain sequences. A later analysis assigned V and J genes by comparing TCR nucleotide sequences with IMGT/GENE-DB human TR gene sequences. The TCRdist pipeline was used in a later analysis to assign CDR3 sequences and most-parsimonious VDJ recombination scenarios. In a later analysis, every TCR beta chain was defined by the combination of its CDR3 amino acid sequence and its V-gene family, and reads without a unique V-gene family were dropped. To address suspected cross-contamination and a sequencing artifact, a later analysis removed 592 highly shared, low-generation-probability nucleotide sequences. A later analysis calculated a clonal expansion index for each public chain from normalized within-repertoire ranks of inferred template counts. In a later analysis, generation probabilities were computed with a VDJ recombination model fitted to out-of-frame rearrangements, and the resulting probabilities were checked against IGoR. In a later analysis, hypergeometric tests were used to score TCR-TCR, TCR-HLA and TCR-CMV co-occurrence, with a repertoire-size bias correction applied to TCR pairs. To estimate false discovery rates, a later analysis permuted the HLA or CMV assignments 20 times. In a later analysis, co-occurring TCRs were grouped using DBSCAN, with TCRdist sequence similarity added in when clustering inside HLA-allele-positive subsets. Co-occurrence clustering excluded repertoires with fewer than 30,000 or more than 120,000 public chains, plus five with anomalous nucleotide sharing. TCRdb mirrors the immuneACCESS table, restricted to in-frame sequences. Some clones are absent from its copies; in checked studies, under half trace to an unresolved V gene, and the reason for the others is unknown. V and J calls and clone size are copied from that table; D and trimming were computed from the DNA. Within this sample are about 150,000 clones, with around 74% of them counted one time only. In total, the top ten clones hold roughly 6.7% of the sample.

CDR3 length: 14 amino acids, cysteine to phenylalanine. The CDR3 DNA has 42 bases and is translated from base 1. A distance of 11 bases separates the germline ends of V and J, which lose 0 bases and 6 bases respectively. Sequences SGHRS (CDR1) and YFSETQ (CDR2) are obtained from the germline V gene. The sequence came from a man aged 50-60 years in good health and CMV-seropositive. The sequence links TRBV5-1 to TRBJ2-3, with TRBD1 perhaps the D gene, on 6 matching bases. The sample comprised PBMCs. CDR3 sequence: CASSLVGGSDTQYF. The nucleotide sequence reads TGCGCCAGCAGCTTGGTTGGGGGCAGTGATACGCAGTATTTT.